This T cell receptor (beta chain) was identified during a study of cytomegalovirus exposure and HLA in healthy donors. Study summary: Among 398 genotyped donors, 65% to 90% fell in the Caucasian-associated ancestry cluster.

PCR primers comprised 60 Vbeta and 13 Jbeta primers. The data were produced by immunoSEQ multiplex PCR, yet TCRdb's version contains in-frame clones alone and is incomplete. The sample data list 150,000 to 200,000 clones. This cohort consisted of healthy bone marrow donors. V was pared by 0 bases and J by 3 bases, with 7 bases between. The V gene's germline CDR1 is SGDLS and CDR2 YYNGEE. The length of the CDR3 is 14 residues. Concerning this clone: The antigen is not known.

Regarding the study as a whole: In a later analysis, donors in an Asian-associated ancestry cluster reportedly had fewer N-insertions in productive TCRs than the cohort mean. Earlier analysis found most TCR beta V segments productive about 87% or about 30% of the time.

The sequence was obtained from a man aged 30-40 years in good health and CMV-seronegative. The sample taken for sequencing was PBMCs. This chain connects TRBV9 to TRBJ1-3; tentatively, D is TRBD1 (6 bases). The CDR3 nucleotides read TGTGCCAGCAGCGTAGCAGGGGATGGAAACACCATATATTTT. It is translated as CASSVAGDGNTIYF. Using reference TRBV9 and TRBJ1-3 for the parts outside the CDR3, the full variable domain is DSGVTQTPKHLITATGQRVTLRCSPRSGDLSVYWYQQSLDQGLQFLIQYYNGEERAKGNILERFSAQQFPDLHSELNLSSLELGDSALYFCASSVAGDGNTIYFGEGSWLTVV.